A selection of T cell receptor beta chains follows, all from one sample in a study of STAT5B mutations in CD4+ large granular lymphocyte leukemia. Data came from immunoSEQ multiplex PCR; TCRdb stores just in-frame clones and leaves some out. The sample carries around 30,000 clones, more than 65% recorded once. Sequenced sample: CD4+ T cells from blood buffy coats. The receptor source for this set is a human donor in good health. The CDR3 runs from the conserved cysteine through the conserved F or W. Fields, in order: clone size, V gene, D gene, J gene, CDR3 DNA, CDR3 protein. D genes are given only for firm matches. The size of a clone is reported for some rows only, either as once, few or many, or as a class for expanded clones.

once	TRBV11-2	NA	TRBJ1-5	TGTGCCAGCAGCTTATCGGGGGGCAATCAGCCCCAGCATTTT	CASSLSGGNQPQHF
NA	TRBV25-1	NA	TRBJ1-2	TGTGCCAGCAGTGAATATGGGGAAGGGGCGCCTTACGGCTACACCTTC	CASSEYGEGAPYGYTF
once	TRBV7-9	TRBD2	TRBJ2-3	TGTGCCAGCAGCTTAGATACTAGCGCCACAGATACGCAGTATTTT	CASSLDTSATDTQYF
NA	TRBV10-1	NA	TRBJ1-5	TGCGCCAGCAGTGTTAGTCAGCCCCAGCATTTT	CASSVSQPQHF
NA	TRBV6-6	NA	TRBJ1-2	TGTGCCAGCACTCGGAGCGGGGGGAACTATGGCTACACCTTC	CASTRSGGNYGYTF
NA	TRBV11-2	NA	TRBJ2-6	TGTGCCAGCAGCTTAGGGCCTCCTTCTGGGGCCAACGTCCTGACTTTC	CASSLGPPSGANVLTF
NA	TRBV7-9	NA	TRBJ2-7	TGTGCCAGCAGCTTAGCTCAGGGCGGCCCCTACGAGCAGTACTTC	CASSLAQGGPYEQYF
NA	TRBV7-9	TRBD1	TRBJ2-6	TGTGCCAGCAGCCCCCGGACAGGGTCGGATGGGGCCAACGTCCTGACTTTC	CASSPRTGSDGANVLTF
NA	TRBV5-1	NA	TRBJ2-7	TGCGCCAGCAGCGCCGCCGAACTAAGCTCCTACGAGCAGTACTTC	CASSAAELSSYEQYF
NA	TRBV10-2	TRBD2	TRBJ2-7	TGCGCCAGTCGCCGAGCGGGAGGGAACGCCTACGAGCAGTACTTC	CASRRAGGNAYEQYF
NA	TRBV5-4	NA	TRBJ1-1	TGTGCCAGCAGCCCCGGAGGGGGGAACACTGAAGCTTTCTTT	CASSPGGGNTEAFF
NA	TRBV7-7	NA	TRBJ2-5	TGTGCCAGCAGCTTAACGGCAGGGGGGGAGACCCAGTACTTC	CASSLTAGGETQYF
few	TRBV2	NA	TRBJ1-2	TGTGCCAGCAGTGAGGTACAGGGCGACTATGGCTACACCTTC	CASSEVQGDYGYTF
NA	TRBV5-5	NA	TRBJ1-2	TGTGCCAGCAGCTCCCAGACTGGTAGCTATGGCTACACCTTC	CASSSQTGSYGYTF
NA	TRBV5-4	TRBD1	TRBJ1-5	TGTGCCAGCAGCTCCGACAGGGGTCAGCCCCAGCATTTT	CASSSDRGQPQHF
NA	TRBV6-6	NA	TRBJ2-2	TGTGCCAGCAGTTACGGGGCGAACACCGGGGAGCTGTTTTTT	CASSYGANTGELFF
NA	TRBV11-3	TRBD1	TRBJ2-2	TGTGCCAGCAGCCTACAGGGGTCCGGGGAGCTGTTTTTT	CASSLQGSGELFF
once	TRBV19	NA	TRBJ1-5	TGTGCCAGTAGGTGGCAGGGACATCGGGGTAGCAATCAGCCCCAGCATTTT	CASRWQGHRGSNQPQHF
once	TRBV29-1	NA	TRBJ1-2	TGCAGCGTTGCAGGGACGGGGGGCTACACCTTC	CSVAGTGGYTF
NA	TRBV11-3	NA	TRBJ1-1	TGTGCCAGCAGCTTAGACAGGAACACTGAAGCTTTCTTT	CASSLDRNTEAFF
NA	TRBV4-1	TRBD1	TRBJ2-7	TGCGCCAGCAGCCTAAGACAGGGCAACTACGAGCAGTACTTC	CASSLRQGNYEQYF
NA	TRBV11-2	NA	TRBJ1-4	TGTGCCAGCAGCGGGATTCGGATAGGGAATGAAAAACTGTTTTTT	CASSGIRIGNEKLFF
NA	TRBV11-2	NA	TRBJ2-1	TGTGCCAGCAGCTTAGATGGTTGGGGAAAGAACTACAATGAGCAGTTCTTC	CASSLDGWGKNYNEQFF
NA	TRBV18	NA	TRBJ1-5	TGTGCCAGCTCACCAGCCAGGGACAATCAGCCCCAGCATTTT	CASSPARDNQPQHF
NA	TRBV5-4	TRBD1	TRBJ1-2	TGTGCCAGCAGCCAGCTGGACAGGCCCTATGGCTACACCTTC	CASSQLDRPYGYTF
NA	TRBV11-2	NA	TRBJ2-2	TGTGCCAGCAGCTCCGCTGACAACACCGGGGAGCTGTTTTTT	CASSSADNTGELFF
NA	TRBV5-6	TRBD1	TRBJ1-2	TGTGCCAGCAGCCTCTCTCCACTAACAGGGGGTTATGGCTACACCTTC	CASSLSPLTGGYGYTF
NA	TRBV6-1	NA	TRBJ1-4	TGTGCCAGCAGTGAGACAGGAACTAATGAAAAACTGTTTTTT	CASSETGTNEKLFF
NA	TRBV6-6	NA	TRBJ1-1	TGTGCCAGCAGCGAACAGGGAGGAGCTTTCTTT	CASSEQGGAFF
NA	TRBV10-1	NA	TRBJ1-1	TGCGCCAGCACGCTCCGGGACTCCACTGAAGCTTTCTTT	CASTLRDSTEAFF
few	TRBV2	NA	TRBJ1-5	TGTGCCAGCGGGTGGCAGGAAGATAAGCCCCAGCATTTT	CASGWQEDKPQHF
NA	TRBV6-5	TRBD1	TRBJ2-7	TGTGCCAGCAGTGGGGCCGGGACAGGGATGTACGAGCAGTACTTC	CASSGAGTGMYEQYF
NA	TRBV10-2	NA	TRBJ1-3	TGCGCCAGCCGGCAGGCAGGAAACACCATATATTTT	CASRQAGNTIYF
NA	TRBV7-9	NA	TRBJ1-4	TGTGCCAGCAACGATGGACGGGCCTTAAATGAAAAACTGTTTTTT	CASNDGRALNEKLFF
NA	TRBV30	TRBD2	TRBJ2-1	TGTGCCTGGAGCGGAAACCCGGGACTAGCGGTCCAGAACGATGAGCAGTTCTTC	CAWSGNPGLAVQNDEQFF
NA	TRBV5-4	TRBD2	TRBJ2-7	TGTGCCAGCAGCTCGTCGCCCTTAGCGGGGTTTTCCTACGAGCAGTACTTC	CASSSSPLAGFSYEQYF
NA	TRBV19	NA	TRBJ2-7	TGTGCCAGTAGTGGCCAGGGAGGCTACGAGCAGTACTTC	CASSGQGGYEQYF
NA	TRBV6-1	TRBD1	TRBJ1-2	TGTGCCAGCAGTGACCCGCCGACAGGGCAGGATGGCTACACCTTC	CASSDPPTGQDGYTF
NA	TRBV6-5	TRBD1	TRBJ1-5	TGTGCCAGCAGAGGGGGCTGGGGCAATCAGCCCCAGCATTTT	CASRGGWGNQPQHF
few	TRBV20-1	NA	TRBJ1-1	TGCAGTGCTACCCCAACCACTGAAGCTTTCTTT	CSATPTTEAFF
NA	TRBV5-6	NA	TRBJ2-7	TGTGCCAGCAGCTCGATGGGGGGGCCGACGTACGAGCAGTACTTC	CASSSMGGPTYEQYF
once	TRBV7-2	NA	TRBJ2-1	TGTGCCAGCAGCCAACAAAGCTCCTACAATGAGCAGTTCTTC	CASSQQSSYNEQFF
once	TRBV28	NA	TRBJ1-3	TGTGCCAGCACCCAACCCCCCTTTACAGGAAACACCATATATTTT	CASTQPPFTGNTIYF
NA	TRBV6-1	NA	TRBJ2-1	TGTGCCAGCAGTGAAGGCCTAGCGCATTACAATGAGCAGTTCTTC	CASSEGLAHYNEQFF
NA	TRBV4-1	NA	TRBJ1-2	TGCGCCAGCAGCCAAGGTGATGGCTACACCTTC	CASSQGDGYTF
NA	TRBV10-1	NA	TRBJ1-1	TGCGCCAGCAGTGAGCCCTCGAGCACTGAAGCTTTCTTT	CASSEPSSTEAFF
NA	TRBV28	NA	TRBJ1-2	TGTGCCAGCAGTTCCCCCGGGAGGCAGTGGACTAACTATGGCTACACCTTC	CASSSPGRQWTNYGYTF
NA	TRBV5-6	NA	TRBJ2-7	TGTGCCAGCAGCTTGGGCCGACAGGCGACGAGGGAGCAGTACTTC	CASSLGRQATREQYF